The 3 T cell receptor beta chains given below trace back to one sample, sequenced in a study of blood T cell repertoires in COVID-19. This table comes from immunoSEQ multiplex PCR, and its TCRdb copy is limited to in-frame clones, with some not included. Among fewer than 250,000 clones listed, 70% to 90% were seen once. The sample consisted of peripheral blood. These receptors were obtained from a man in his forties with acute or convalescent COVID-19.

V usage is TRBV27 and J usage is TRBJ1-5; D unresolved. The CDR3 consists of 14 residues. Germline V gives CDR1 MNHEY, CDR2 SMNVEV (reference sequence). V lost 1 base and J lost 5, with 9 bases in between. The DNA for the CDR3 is TGTGCCAGCAGTTTATATCTCCGGGATCAGCCCCAGCATTTT. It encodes CASSLYLRDQPQHF.

CDR3 DNA sequence: TGTGCCAGCAGCTCACAGGGCCTGAACACTGAAGCTTTCTTT. It specifies CASSSQGLNTEAFF. This rearrangement joins TRBV3-1 (or the pseudogene TRBV3-2) to TRBJ1-1; possibly TRBD1 for D (6 bases). The V gene lost 5 bases and the J gene lost 0 bases, with 10 bases spanning the gap. Per the germline V gene, CDR1 is LGHDT and CDR2 is YNNKEL (reference sequence). The CDR3 is 14 amino acids.

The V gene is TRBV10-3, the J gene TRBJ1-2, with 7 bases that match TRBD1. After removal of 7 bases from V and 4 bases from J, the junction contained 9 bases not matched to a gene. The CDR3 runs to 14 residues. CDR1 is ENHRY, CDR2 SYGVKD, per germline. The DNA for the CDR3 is TGTGCCATCAATCATCCGGGACAGTTCTATGGCTACACCTTC. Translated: CAINHPGQFYGYTF.